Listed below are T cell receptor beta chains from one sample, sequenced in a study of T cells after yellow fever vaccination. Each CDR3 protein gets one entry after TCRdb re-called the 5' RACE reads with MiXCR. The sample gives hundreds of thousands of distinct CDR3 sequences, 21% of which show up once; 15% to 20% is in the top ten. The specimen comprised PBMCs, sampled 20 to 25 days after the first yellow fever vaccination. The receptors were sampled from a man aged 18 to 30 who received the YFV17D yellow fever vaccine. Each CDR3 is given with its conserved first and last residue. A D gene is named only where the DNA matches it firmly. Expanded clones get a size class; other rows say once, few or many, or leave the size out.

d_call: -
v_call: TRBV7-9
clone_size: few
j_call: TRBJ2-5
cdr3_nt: TGTGCCAGCAGCCGACGGGACGGCGACCAAGAGACCCAGTACTTC
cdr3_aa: CASSRRDGDQETQYF

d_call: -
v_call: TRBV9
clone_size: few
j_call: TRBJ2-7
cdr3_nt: TGTGCCAGCAGCGTAGGAGGGGTCTCCTACGAGCAGTACTTC
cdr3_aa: CASSVGGVSYEQYF

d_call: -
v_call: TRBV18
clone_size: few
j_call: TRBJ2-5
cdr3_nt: TGTGCCAGCTCACCACCAGCGGCAGGGGGGATTGATTTTGGGACCCAGTACTTC
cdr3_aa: CASSPPAAGGIDFGTQYF

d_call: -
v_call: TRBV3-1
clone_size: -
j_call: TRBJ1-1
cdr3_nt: TGTGCCAGCAGCCCCCCCCGATCGAGGCGGAACACTGAAGCTTTCTTT
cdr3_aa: CASSPPRSRRNTEAFF

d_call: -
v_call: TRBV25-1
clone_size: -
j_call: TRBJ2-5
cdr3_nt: TGTGCCAGCCTTCGCGGGGAACAAGAGACCCAGTACTTC
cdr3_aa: CASLRGEQETQYF

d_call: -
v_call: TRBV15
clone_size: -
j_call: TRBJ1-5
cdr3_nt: TGTGCCACCAGCAGAGATAATCCAGGACAGAGGTATCAGCCCCAGCATTTT
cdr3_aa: CATSRDNPGQRYQPQHF

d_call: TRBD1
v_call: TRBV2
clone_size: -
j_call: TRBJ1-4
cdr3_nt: TGTGCCAGCAAAGACAGGGGAAGTCGCGAAAAACTGTTTTTT
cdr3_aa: CASKDRGSREKLFF

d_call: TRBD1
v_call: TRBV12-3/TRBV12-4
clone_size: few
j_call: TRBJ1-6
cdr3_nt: TGTGCCAGCAGGGTCGACAGGGCAAATTCACCCCTCCACTTT
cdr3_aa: CASRVDRANSPLHF

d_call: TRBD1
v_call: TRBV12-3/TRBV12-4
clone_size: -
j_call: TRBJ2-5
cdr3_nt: TGTGCCAGCAGTCGGGACAGGAGGCCGGAGACCCAGTACTTC
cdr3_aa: CASSRDRRPETQYF

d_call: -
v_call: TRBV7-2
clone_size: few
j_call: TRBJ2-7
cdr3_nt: TGTGCCAGCAGTAAACAACAGGGTTTGGTCTACGAGCAGTACTTC
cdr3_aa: CASSKQQGLVYEQYF

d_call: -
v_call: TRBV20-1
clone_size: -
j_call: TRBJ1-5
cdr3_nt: TGCAGTGCCCGGGTAGTAGGAGGCAATCAGCCCCAGCATTTT
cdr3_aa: CSARVVGGNQPQHF

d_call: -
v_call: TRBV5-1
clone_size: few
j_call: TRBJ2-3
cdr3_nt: TGCGCCAGCAGCTGGGGACTTCCCACAGATACGCAGTATTTT
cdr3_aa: CASSWGLPTDTQYF

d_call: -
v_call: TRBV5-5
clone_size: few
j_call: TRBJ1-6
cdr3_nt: TGTGCCAGCAGCTTGGCCAGCCCGAATTCACCCCTCCACTTT
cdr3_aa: CASSLASPNSPLHF

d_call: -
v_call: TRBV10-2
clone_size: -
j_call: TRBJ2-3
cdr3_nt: TGCGCCAGCAGCCAACCGACGCGGGCGGGAGATACGCAGTATTTT
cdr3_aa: CASSQPTRAGDTQYF

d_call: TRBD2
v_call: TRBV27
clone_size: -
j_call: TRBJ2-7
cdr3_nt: TGTGCCAGCAGTTTATGGTCCGGGGGAGGGTACGAGCAGTACTTC
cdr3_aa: CASSLWSGGGYEQYF

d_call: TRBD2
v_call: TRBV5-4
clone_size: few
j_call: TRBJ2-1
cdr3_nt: TGTGCCAGCAGAGGGGGACTAGCGCAATACAATGAGCAGTTCTTC
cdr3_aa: CASRGGLAQYNEQFF

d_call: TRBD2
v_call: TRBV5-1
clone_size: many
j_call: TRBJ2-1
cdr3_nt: TGCGCCAGCAGCTTGGCCCCAGCGGGGGGGCAGGGTGAGCAGTTCTTC
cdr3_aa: CASSLAPAGGQGEQFF

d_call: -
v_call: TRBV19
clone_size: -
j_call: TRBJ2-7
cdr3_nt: TGTGCCAGTAGTATTGGGCCCCCCTACGAGCAGTACTTC
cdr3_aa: CASSIGPPYEQYF

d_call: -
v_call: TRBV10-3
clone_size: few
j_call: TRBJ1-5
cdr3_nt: TGTGCCATCAGTGGTTCAGGGGAGGAGCCCCAGCATTTT
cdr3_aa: CAISGSGEEPQHF

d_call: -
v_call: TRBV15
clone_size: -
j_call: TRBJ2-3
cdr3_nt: TGTGCCACCAGCAGAGAGGGAGGGGGGGTCCCTCGCACAGATACGCAGTATTTT
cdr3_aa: CATSREGGGVPRTDTQYF

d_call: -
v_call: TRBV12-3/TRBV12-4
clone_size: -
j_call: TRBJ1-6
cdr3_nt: TGTGCCAGCAGTTTCGCGGGGGTCCTCCTCCACTTT
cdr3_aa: CASSFAGVLLHF

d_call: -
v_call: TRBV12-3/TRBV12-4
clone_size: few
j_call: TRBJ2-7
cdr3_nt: TGTGCCAGCAGTTTAGTGATAGTCGAGCAGTACTTC
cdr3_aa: CASSLVIVEQYF

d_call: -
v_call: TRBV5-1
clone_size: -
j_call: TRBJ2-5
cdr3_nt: TGCGCCAGCAGCTTGGAGTACCAAGAGACCCAGTACTTC
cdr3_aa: CASSLEYQETQYF

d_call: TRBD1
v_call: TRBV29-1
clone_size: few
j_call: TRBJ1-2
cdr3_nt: TGCAGCGTTGAAGTCGGAACGGGAGACAGGGACTACTATGGCTACACCTTC
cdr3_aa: CSVEVGTGDRDYYGYTF

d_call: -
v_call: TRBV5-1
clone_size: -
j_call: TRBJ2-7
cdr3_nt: TGCGCCAGCAGCTTGGTCGCGGGGGCGGAATACGAGCAGTACTTC
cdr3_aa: CASSLVAGAEYEQYF

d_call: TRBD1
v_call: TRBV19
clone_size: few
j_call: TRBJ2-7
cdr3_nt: TGTGCCAGTAGTATTTACAGGGGGACCTACGAGCAGTACTTC
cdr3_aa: CASSIYRGTYEQYF

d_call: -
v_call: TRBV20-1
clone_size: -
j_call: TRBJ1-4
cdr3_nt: TGCAGTGCTCTCCGGGACCGTAATGAAAAACTGTTTTTT
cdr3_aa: CSALRDRNEKLFF

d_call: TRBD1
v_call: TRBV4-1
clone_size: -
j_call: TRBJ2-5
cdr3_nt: TGCGCCAGCAGCCAAACTCCGGACAGGGTGGGAGTGGAGACCCAGTACTTC
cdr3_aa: CASSQTPDRVGVETQYF

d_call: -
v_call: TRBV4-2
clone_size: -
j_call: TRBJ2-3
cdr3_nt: TGTGCCAGCAGCCAAACATTCGTTACCAGCACAGATACGCAGTATTTT
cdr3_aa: CASSQTFVTSTDTQYF

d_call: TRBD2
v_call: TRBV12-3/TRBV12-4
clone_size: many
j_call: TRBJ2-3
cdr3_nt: TGTGCCAGCAACCCTATAAGCGGGGGGGCTACAGATACGCAGTATTTT
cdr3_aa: CASNPISGGATDTQYF

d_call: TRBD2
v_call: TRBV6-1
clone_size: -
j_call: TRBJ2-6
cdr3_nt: TGTGCCAGCAGTCAGGGACTAGCGGGTCCCTCTGGGACCAACGTCCTGACTTTC
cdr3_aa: CASSQGLAGPSGTNVLTF